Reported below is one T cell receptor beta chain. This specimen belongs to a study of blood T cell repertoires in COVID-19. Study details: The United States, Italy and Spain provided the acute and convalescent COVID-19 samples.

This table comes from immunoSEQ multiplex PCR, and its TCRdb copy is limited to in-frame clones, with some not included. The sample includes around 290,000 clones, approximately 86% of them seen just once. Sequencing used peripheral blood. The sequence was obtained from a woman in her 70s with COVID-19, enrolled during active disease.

CDR3 in amino acids: CASSLTSGGASLETQYF. For the CDR3, the DNA is TGTGCCAGCAGCCTCACTAGCGGGGGGGCGAGTCTAGAGACCCAGTACTTC. The chain combines TRBV6-2 or TRBV6-3 with TRBJ2-5; 13 bases agree with TRBD2. V gave up 6 bases and J gave up 4 bases; unmatched junction bases: 11. In germline, CDR1 is MNHEY, CDR2 SVGEGT. The CDR3 runs 17 residues.